This T cell receptor (beta chain) is from a study of patients and donors after allogeneic stem cell transplantation. The table lists this clonotype with a count of one. TCRdb used MiXCR to reprocess the RT-PCR reads, holding one entry per CDR3 protein. The sample consists of approximately 410,000 distinct CDR3 sequences, 16% of them appearing once. With V trimmed by 2 bases and J by 2 bases, 5 bases remained unmatched. CDR1 is SGHTS and CDR2 is YDEGEE in the germline V gene. This CDR3 comprises 17 residues. The V gene is TRBV5-8, the J gene TRBJ2-3; 13 bases match TRBD2. The sequence came from a human donor who was either an allogeneic HSCT recipient or a stem cell or donor lymphocyte infusion donor (not recorded which). It is not recorded whose cells these are; they may come from a transplant donor. The material sequenced was blood, either unsorted or a sorted T cell fraction (not recorded which). The CDR3 nucleotides are TGTGCCAGCAGCTTCGGGACTAGCGGGAAACCCACAGATACGCAGTATTTT. Protein: CASSFGTSGKPTDTQYF.